The rows below give T cell receptor beta chains drawn from one sample of a study of cytomegalovirus exposure and HLA in healthy donors. Generated by immunoSEQ multiplex PCR, the TCRdb table keeps only in-frame clones and is missing some. The sample includes more than 85,000 clones, roughly two thirds seen only once; the top ten take 1.2%. The sequencing sample was made of PBMCs. Source of these receptors: a female donor in good health and CMV-seronegative. Both conserved end residues are part of each CDR3. The order of the fields is clone size, D gene, J gene, V gene, CDR3 length, CDR3 DNA, CDR3 protein. A D gene is named only where the DNA matches it firmly. Some rows mark clone size as missing; the rest say once, few, many or name a class of expanded clone.

clone_size: -
d_call: -
j_call: TRBJ2-1
v_call: TRBV11-3
cdr3_length: 12
cdr3_nt: TGTGCCAGCAGCTTTGGATCTAGTGAGCAGTTCTTC
cdr3_aa: CASSFGSSEQFF

clone_size: -
d_call: TRBD1
j_call: TRBJ1-1
v_call: TRBV29-1
cdr3_length: 13
cdr3_nt: TGCAGCGTGACGACAGGGGAAGGGTCTGAAGCTTTCTTT
cdr3_aa: CSVTTGEGSEAFF

clone_size: -
d_call: TRBD2
j_call: TRBJ2-7
v_call: TRBV5-4
cdr3_length: 16
cdr3_nt: TGTGCCAGCAGCAGTAATCCTAGCGGGAGTCTCTACGAGCAGTACTTC
cdr3_aa: CASSSNPSGSLYEQYF

clone_size: -
d_call: TRBD1
j_call: TRBJ2-7
v_call: TRBV28
cdr3_length: 14
cdr3_nt: TGTGCCAGCAGTTTCGGGACAGCATCCTACGAGCAGTACTTC
cdr3_aa: CASSFGTASYEQYF

clone_size: -
d_call: -
j_call: TRBJ1-1
v_call: TRBV28
cdr3_length: 14
cdr3_nt: TGTGCCAGCAGACCCCCGGGAGCCCTACCTGAAGCTTTCTTT
cdr3_aa: CASRPPGALPEAFF

clone_size: -
d_call: -
j_call: TRBJ1-1
v_call: TRBV28
cdr3_length: 14
cdr3_nt: TGTGCCACCCGACCCACGGGGATGGGCACTGAAGCTTTCTTT
cdr3_aa: CATRPTGMGTEAFF

clone_size: -
d_call: -
j_call: TRBJ2-7
v_call: TRBV7-2
cdr3_length: 13
cdr3_nt: TGTGCCAGCAGCCGCGACAGATTCTACGAGCAGTACTTC
cdr3_aa: CASSRDRFYEQYF

clone_size: -
d_call: -
j_call: TRBJ2-7
v_call: TRBV5-8
cdr3_length: 13
cdr3_nt: TGTGCCAGCAGCTTATGGGGGCCCTACGAGCAGTACTTC
cdr3_aa: CASSLWGPYEQYF

clone_size: -
d_call: -
j_call: TRBJ2-1
v_call: TRBV19
cdr3_length: 13
cdr3_nt: TGTGCCAGTAGTAACACAGACCACAATGAGCAGTTCTTC
cdr3_aa: CASSNTDHNEQFF

clone_size: medium-sized
d_call: -
j_call: TRBJ2-1
v_call: TRBV4-2
cdr3_length: 16
cdr3_nt: TGTGCCAGCAGCCAAGGCCTAGCGAGATACTACAATGAGCAGTTCTTC
cdr3_aa: CASSQGLARYYNEQFF

clone_size: -
d_call: -
j_call: TRBJ1-5
v_call: TRBV7-2
cdr3_length: 15
cdr3_nt: TGTGCCAGCAGCTTAGGACAGGCCCGCAATCAGCCCCAGCATTTT
cdr3_aa: CASSLGQARNQPQHF

clone_size: -
d_call: -
j_call: TRBJ2-7
v_call: TRBV7-2
cdr3_length: 12
cdr3_nt: TGTGCCAGCAGCTCTCAGGGCTACGAGCAGTACTTC
cdr3_aa: CASSSQGYEQYF

clone_size: -
d_call: -
j_call: TRBJ1-2
v_call: TRBV27
cdr3_length: 15
cdr3_nt: TGTGCCAGCAGTTTAGGTCCTAACGACGGGAATGGCTACACCTTC
cdr3_aa: CASSLGPNDGNGYTF

clone_size: -
d_call: -
j_call: TRBJ1-1
v_call: TRBV29-1
cdr3_length: 18
cdr3_nt: TGCAGCGTTCCGGTTGAAAGGCAGACACGAATGGGGAACACTGAAGCTTTCTTT
cdr3_aa: CSVPVERQTRMGNTEAFF

clone_size: -
d_call: -
j_call: TRBJ1-2
v_call: TRBV21-1
cdr3_length: 13
cdr3_nt: TGTGCCAGCAGCCCCCCCTTGTTCTATGGCTACACCTTC
cdr3_aa: CASSPPLFYGYTF

clone_size: -
d_call: -
j_call: TRBJ1-6
v_call: TRBV14
cdr3_length: 15
cdr3_nt: TGTGCCAGCAGCCAGGGGGCTTCCTATAATTCACCCCTCCACTTT
cdr3_aa: CASSQGASYNSPLHF

clone_size: -
d_call: TRBD2
j_call: TRBJ2-5
v_call: TRBV19
cdr3_length: 15
cdr3_nt: TGTGCCAGTAGTGAAACCGGGACTAGGATGGAGACCCAGTACTTC
cdr3_aa: CASSETGTRMETQYF

clone_size: -
d_call: TRBD2
j_call: TRBJ2-7
v_call: TRBV5-4
cdr3_length: 14
cdr3_nt: TGTGCCAGCAGCCCCCTCGGGGGGGGCTACGAGCAGTACTTC
cdr3_aa: CASSPLGGGYEQYF

clone_size: -
d_call: TRBD2
j_call: TRBJ2-3
v_call: TRBV19
cdr3_length: 15
cdr3_nt: TGTGCCAGTAGTATGCCCCTAGCGGGGGGGGATACGCAGTATTTT
cdr3_aa: CASSMPLAGGDTQYF

clone_size: -
d_call: TRBD1
j_call: TRBJ2-1
v_call: TRBV4-1
cdr3_length: 17
cdr3_nt: TGCGCCAGCAGCCAAGAACCACGGGACAGGGGATTCAACGAGCAGTTCTTC
cdr3_aa: CASSQEPRDRGFNEQFF

clone_size: few
d_call: TRBD1
j_call: TRBJ2-7
v_call: TRBV7-9
cdr3_length: 16
cdr3_nt: TGTGCCAGCAGCACGACCCCGGGACAGGGCTCCTACGAGCAGTACTTC
cdr3_aa: CASSTTPGQGSYEQYF

clone_size: -
d_call: TRBD2
j_call: TRBJ2-5
v_call: TRBV2
cdr3_length: 14
cdr3_nt: TGTGCCAGCACTCAGCGGGAGCTTGGAGAGACCCAGTACTTC
cdr3_aa: CASTQRELGETQYF

clone_size: few
d_call: TRBD2
j_call: TRBJ2-7
v_call: TRBV11-2
cdr3_length: 15
cdr3_nt: TGTGCCAGCAGCTTAGGCGGGGGTCGGGCATACGAGCAGTACTTC
cdr3_aa: CASSLGGGRAYEQYF

clone_size: -
d_call: TRBD2
j_call: TRBJ2-1
v_call: TRBV5-1
cdr3_length: 17
cdr3_nt: TGCGCCAGCAGCCCCCGGACTAGCGGGGGGGGTTACAATGAGCAGTTCTTC
cdr3_aa: CASSPRTSGGGYNEQFF

clone_size: once
d_call: -
j_call: TRBJ1-1
v_call: TRBV28
cdr3_length: 15
cdr3_nt: TGTGCCAGCACCTTAGGAGGGGCTCTCCTCACTGAAGCTTTCTTT
cdr3_aa: CASTLGGALLTEAFF

clone_size: -
d_call: -
j_call: TRBJ2-6
v_call: TRBV18
cdr3_length: 15
cdr3_nt: TGTGCCAGCTCCCGAGGAGTCTCTGGGGCCAACGTCCTGACTTTC
cdr3_aa: CASSRGVSGANVLTF

clone_size: -
d_call: -
j_call: TRBJ2-3
v_call: TRBV7-3
cdr3_length: 13
cdr3_nt: TGTGCCAGCAGCTTTAGCCGCGCAGATACGCAGTATTTT
cdr3_aa: CASSFSRADTQYF

clone_size: -
d_call: -
j_call: TRBJ1-5
v_call: TRBV2
cdr3_length: 13
cdr3_nt: TGTGCCAGCAATATCAGGGGCAATCAGCCCCAGCATTTT
cdr3_aa: CASNIRGNQPQHF

clone_size: -
d_call: TRBD2
j_call: TRBJ2-7
v_call: TRBV5-1
cdr3_length: 15
cdr3_nt: TGCGCCAGCAGCTTGGTAGGTAGCGGGCCTAACGAGCAGTACTTC
cdr3_aa: CASSLVGSGPNEQYF

clone_size: -
d_call: TRBD2
j_call: TRBJ2-7
v_call: TRBV5-1
cdr3_length: 16
cdr3_nt: TGCGCCAGCAGCCCGGAACCGGGACTACCAGCTACGAAGCAGTACTTC
cdr3_aa: CASSPEPGLPATKQYF

clone_size: -
d_call: -
j_call: TRBJ2-7
v_call: TRBV6-5
cdr3_length: 10
cdr3_nt: TGTGCCAGCAAGGGGGACGAGCAGTACTTC
cdr3_aa: CASKGDEQYF

clone_size: -
d_call: -
j_call: TRBJ2-1
v_call: TRBV10-3
cdr3_length: 14
cdr3_nt: TGTGCCATCAGTGCCGCGACTTTCATCAATGAGCAGTTCTTC
cdr3_aa: CAISAATFINEQFF

clone_size: once
d_call: -
j_call: TRBJ2-1
v_call: TRBV5-6
cdr3_length: 13
cdr3_nt: TGTGCCAGCAGCTTTTTACTTAGCGATGAGCAGTTCTTC
cdr3_aa: CASSFLLSDEQFF

clone_size: -
d_call: TRBD2
j_call: TRBJ2-7
v_call: TRBV6-1
cdr3_length: 15
cdr3_nt: TGTGCCAGCAGTGAACGGACTAGCGGGAGGTACGAGCAGTACTTC
cdr3_aa: CASSERTSGRYEQYF

clone_size: -
d_call: -
j_call: TRBJ2-5
v_call: TRBV5-1
cdr3_length: 17
cdr3_nt: TGCGCCAGCAGCTTTCCCCGGACAGACTCGAGGGGAGAGACCCAGTACTTC
cdr3_aa: CASSFPRTDSRGETQYF

clone_size: -
d_call: -
j_call: TRBJ1-5
v_call: TRBV10-3
cdr3_length: 16
cdr3_nt: TGTGCCGCCCGAGGGGGTGATGCCGCCGCTAATCAGCCCCAGCATTTT
cdr3_aa: CAARGGDAAANQPQHF

clone_size: few
d_call: TRBD2
j_call: TRBJ2-1
v_call: TRBV27
cdr3_length: 15
cdr3_nt: TGTGCCAGCAGTTCGACGGGAGGGTCCTACAATGAGCAGTTCTTC
cdr3_aa: CASSSTGGSYNEQFF

clone_size: -
d_call: TRBD2
j_call: TRBJ2-1
v_call: TRBV4-3
cdr3_length: 12
cdr3_nt: TGCGCCAGCAGCCGAGGGACTACCGAGCAGTTCTTC
cdr3_aa: CASSRGTTEQFF

clone_size: -
d_call: -
j_call: TRBJ2-5
v_call: TRBV12-2
cdr3_length: 13
cdr3_nt: TGTGCAAGTCGCTTAGAGGGGCGGGAGACCCAGTACTTC
cdr3_aa: CASRLEGRETQYF

clone_size: -
d_call: -
j_call: TRBJ2-3
v_call: TRBV6-5
cdr3_length: 16
cdr3_nt: TGTGCCAGCAGTTACTCGCCGCTTCACCTAGGAGATACGCAGTATTTT
cdr3_aa: CASSYSPLHLGDTQYF

clone_size: -
d_call: TRBD2
j_call: TRBJ2-2
v_call: TRBV6-6
cdr3_length: 15
cdr3_nt: TGTGCCAGCAGTACCCCGACTAGCGTAGACGGGGAGCTGTTTTTT
cdr3_aa: CASSTPTSVDGELFF

clone_size: -
d_call: TRBD1
j_call: TRBJ1-1
v_call: TRBV7-8
cdr3_length: 15
cdr3_nt: TGTGCCAGCAGCTTAGTAAGCGCAGGGGGGACTGAAGCTTTCTTT
cdr3_aa: CASSLVSAGGTEAFF

clone_size: few
d_call: -
j_call: TRBJ2-6
v_call: TRBV5-6
cdr3_length: 17
cdr3_nt: TGTGCCAGCAGCTTGCCAGGAAACAGAGGGGGGGCCAACGTCCTGACTTTC
cdr3_aa: CASSLPGNRGGANVLTF

clone_size: -
d_call: -
j_call: TRBJ2-7
v_call: TRBV6-1
cdr3_length: 14
cdr3_nt: TGTGCCAGCATCTCCCGGGTCTTAAACTACGAGCAGTACTTC
cdr3_aa: CASISRVLNYEQYF

clone_size: once
d_call: TRBD1
j_call: TRBJ2-3
v_call: TRBV19
cdr3_length: 16
cdr3_nt: TGTGCCAGTAGTGCCCCAGGGGGTGCTAATCCAGATACGCAGTATTTT
cdr3_aa: CASSAPGGANPDTQYF

clone_size: -
d_call: TRBD1
j_call: TRBJ2-7
v_call: TRBV6-6
cdr3_length: 12
cdr3_nt: TGTGCCAGCAGTGGGGACAGCTACGAGCAGTACTTC
cdr3_aa: CASSGDSYEQYF

clone_size: few
d_call: -
j_call: TRBJ1-1
v_call: TRBV14
cdr3_length: 13
cdr3_nt: TGTGCCAGCAGCCATCTATTGACAGTTGAAGCTTTCTTT
cdr3_aa: CASSHLLTVEAFF

clone_size: -
d_call: TRBD2
j_call: TRBJ2-1
v_call: TRBV15
cdr3_length: 15
cdr3_nt: TGTGCCACCAGCAGAGTTAGACTAGCGTTGAGTGAGCAGTTCTTC
cdr3_aa: CATSRVRLALSEQFF

clone_size: -
d_call: -
j_call: TRBJ2-7
v_call: TRBV27
cdr3_length: 15
cdr3_nt: TGTGCCAGCAGTAGAGCCCTAAGCGCCGCCTACGAGCAGTACTTC
cdr3_aa: CASSRALSAAYEQYF

clone_size: -
d_call: -
j_call: TRBJ1-4
v_call: TRBV18
cdr3_length: 13
cdr3_nt: TGTGCCAGCTCATTCTCGACAGGCGAAAAACTGTTTTTT
cdr3_aa: CASSFSTGEKLFF

clone_size: -
d_call: TRBD2
j_call: TRBJ2-5
v_call: TRBV6-4
cdr3_length: 15
cdr3_nt: TGTGCCAGCAGTCCCCTCCGGGTAGCGGGGGAGACCCAGTACTTC
cdr3_aa: CASSPLRVAGETQYF

clone_size: few
d_call: -
j_call: TRBJ1-1
v_call: TRBV4-1
cdr3_length: 14
cdr3_nt: TGCGCCAGCAGCCCGGGGAGGTCGAACACTGAAGCTTTCTTT
cdr3_aa: CASSPGRSNTEAFF

clone_size: -
d_call: -
j_call: TRBJ1-2
v_call: TRBV27
cdr3_length: 14
cdr3_nt: TGTGCCAGCAGTTTAGAAAGGGGCCGGGGGGGCTACACCTTC
cdr3_aa: CASSLERGRGGYTF

clone_size: -
d_call: -
j_call: TRBJ2-7
v_call: TRBV6-1
cdr3_length: 16
cdr3_nt: TGTGCCAGCAGTGAAGCGTGGACAGCAACCACCTACGAGCAGTACTTC
cdr3_aa: CASSEAWTATTYEQYF